The TCR beta chain described here comes from a study of blood T cell repertoires in COVID-19. Per the study methods: Nucleated cell counts were estimated from reference gene primer amplification. Using immunoSEQ multiplex PCR, the repertoire was profiled, and TCRdb retains in-frame clones only, with some absent. V and J calls plus clone size are reproduced from that table; the DNA served to infer D and trimming. The sample contains about 98,000 clones, approximately 86% of which appear only once. Trimming cost V 2 bases and J 5 bases, with 9 bases left between them. Germline assignment: CDR1 MGHRA and CDR2 YSYEKL. The CDR3 runs to 13 residues.

The TCR was taken from a man over 45 with acute or convalescent COVID-19. The gene calls are TRBV4-1 and TRBJ1-1; D perhaps matches TRBD1 (6 bases). Sequences were obtained from peripheral blood. CDR3 sequence reads: CASSQRRGTEAFF. The DNA of the CDR3 is TGCGCCAGCAGCCAAAGAAGGGGGACTGAAGCTTTCTTT.